This entry features one T cell receptor beta chain sequence. The data are from a study of blood T cell repertoires in COVID-19. Across the study: T cells, B-cell-depleted T cells, or PBMCs supplied cDNA or gDNA.

In the authors' workflow: Estimation of nucleated cell counts was performed using reference gene primer amplification. Here immunoSEQ multiplex PCR was the method, and the copy in TCRdb shows in-frame clones only, minus some. From that table come the V and J calls and clone size; the DNA was used to work out D and trimming. The profile covers approximately 210,000 clones, with around 84% appearing a single time and about 11% taken by the ten largest. Trimming cost V 5 bases and J 4 bases, with 11 bases left between them. Per the germline V gene, CDR1 is MDHEN and CDR2 is SYDVKM. The CDR3 has 14 amino acids.

The sample comprised peripheral blood. This rearrangement joins TRBV28 to TRBJ1-4; D is unclear. This sequence was found in a woman over 75 with COVID-19, enrolled during active disease. CDR3 sequence (DNA): TGTGCCAGCAGTCCCCCGATACTTAATGAAAAACTGTTTTTT. It translates to CASSPPILNEKLFF.